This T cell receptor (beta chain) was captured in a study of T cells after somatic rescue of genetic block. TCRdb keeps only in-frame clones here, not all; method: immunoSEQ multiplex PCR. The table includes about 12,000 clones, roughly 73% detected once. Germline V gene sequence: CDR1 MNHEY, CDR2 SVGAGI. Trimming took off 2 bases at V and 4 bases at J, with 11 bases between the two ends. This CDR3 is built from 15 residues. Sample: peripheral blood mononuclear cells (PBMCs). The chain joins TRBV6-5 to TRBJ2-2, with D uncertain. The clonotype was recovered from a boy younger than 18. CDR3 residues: CASSYETLLTGELFF. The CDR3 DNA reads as TGTGCCAGCAGTTACGAAACGCTTCTCACCGGGGAGCTGTTTTTT.